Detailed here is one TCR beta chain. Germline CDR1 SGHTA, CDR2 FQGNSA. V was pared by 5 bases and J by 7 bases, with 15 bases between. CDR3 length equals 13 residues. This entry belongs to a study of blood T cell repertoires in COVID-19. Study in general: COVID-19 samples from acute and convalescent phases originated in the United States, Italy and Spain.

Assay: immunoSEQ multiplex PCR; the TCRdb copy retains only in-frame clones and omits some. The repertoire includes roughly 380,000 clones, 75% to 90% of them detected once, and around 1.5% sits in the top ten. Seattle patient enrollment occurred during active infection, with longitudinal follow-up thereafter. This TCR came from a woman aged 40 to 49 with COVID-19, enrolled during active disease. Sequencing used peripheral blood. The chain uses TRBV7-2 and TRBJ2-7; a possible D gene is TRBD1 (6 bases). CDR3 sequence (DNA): TGTGCCAGCAGCAAGGACAGCCTCGGGGAGCAGTACTTC. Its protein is CASSKDSLGEQYF.